This TCR beta chain stems from a study of human T cells and chemical hapten exposure. In the study overall: TCR yield per sample varied, mainly due to pooled library volumes.

On this clonotype: Antigen specificity is unknown.

Whole-study findings and limits: TCRs above 1 in 1000 frequency did not change with DPC sensitization.

The library put unique molecular identifiers onto individual cDNA molecules. TCRdb recomputed calls from the RACE reads with MiXCR, one row per CDR3 protein. The sample shows about 130,000 distinct CDR3 sequences, approximately 8.3% of them seen only once. CDR1 is DFQATT and CDR2 is SNEGSKA in the germline V gene (reference sequence). CDR3 length equals 15 residues. Trimming pared 3 bases from V and 0 bases from J, leaving 15 bases between. Time point: healthy volunteer bleed at 2 weeks. Unseparated into fractions, whole blood served as the source from which total RNA was extracted. Sequencing input: whole blood. The rearrangement uses TRBV20-1 and TRBJ2-7; tentative D call: TRBD1 (6 bases). This receptor was taken from a male donor in good health. Some clones in this sample may be carry-over from other donors' samples. The CDR3: CSASTSDRSSYEQYF. CDR3 nucleotide sequence: TGCAGTGCTAGTACCTCCGACAGGAGCTCCTACGAGCAGTACTTC.